This T cell receptor beta chain was captured by sequencing in a study of identical twins. A universal primer site arose from template switching, and cDNA bore unique molecular identifiers. In TCRdb, the 5' RACE reads were re-called with MiXCR into one record per CDR3 protein. The data contain more than 200,000 distinct CDR3 sequences, over 12% of them singletons. Study outcomes and limitations: Within twin pairs, the out-of-frame alpha sequences they shared showed excess low generation probability.

Details on this clonotype: Its antigen remains unknown.

All donors were healthy, and all were Caucasian. Germline assignment: CDR1 MNHEY and CDR2 SVGEGT. The V gene end was trimmed by 0 bases and the J gene end by 11 bases; junction bases not matched to a gene: 3. The CDR3 extends over 15 amino acids. The chain carries TRBV6-2 or TRBV6-3 and TRBJ2-1; 14 positions match TRBD2. This TCR came from a woman aged 18-29 years in good health. Input material: memory (CD45RO+) T cells sorted from blood. CDR3 in DNA: TGTGCCAGCAGTTACTCGCGGACTAGCGGGGGGCAGCAGTTCTTC. This gives the protein CASSYSRTSGGQQFF.